This TCR beta chain stems from a study of T-cell memory formation after mild COVID-19. Overall study context: The TCR clusters were mostly specific to one donor. Study-wide results and caveats: CD4+ contracting clones lay mainly in CM and EM, CD8+ ones in EMRA.

This clonotype was counted between two and nine times. What it recognizes is unknown. This CDR3 has 14 amino acids. V was shortened by 5 bases and J by 6 bases, with 16 bases between the two germline ends. Germline values: CDR1 MNHEY, CDR2 SVGAGI. TCRdb fed the 5' RACE reads into MiXCR, producing one record per CDR3 protein. The table has around 300,000 distinct CDR3 sequences, roughly an eighth seen once. The TCR comes from a man aged 18 to 35 who had mild COVID-19 (a few samples of this study predate the infection). Cell type and time point are not known. The sequenced material came from PBMCs or a T cell subset sorted from them (not recorded which). The genes are TRBV6-5 and TRBJ1-1; D uncertain. The CDR3 DNA follows: TGTGCCAGCAGTCCGCCCCAAGGATGGTCTGAAGCTTTCTTT. Amino acids: CASSPPQGWSEAFF.